The rows below give T cell receptor beta chains drawn from one sample of a study of blood T cell repertoires in COVID-19. Sequenced by immunoSEQ multiplex PCR; TCRdb stores in-frame clones only, minus some. The repertoire has 200,000 to 250,000 clones, approximately 90% of them found once; the top ten carry 2% to 3%. Sequencing input: peripheral blood. The receptors were sampled from a man aged 25-45 years with COVID-19, enrolled during active disease. Both conserved end residues are part of each CDR3. Fields, in order: CDR3 protein, clone size, V gene. Clone size is shown for a subset of rows, as once, few, many or a class of expanded clone.

CASSPPGDRANEKLFF - TRBV9
CASSPVEGGFTEAFF - TRBV18
CASSHLNRFSGNTIYF - TRBV3-1/TRBV3-2
CASGTGSYNEQFF - TRBV6-4
CASSLGLAGGPGGELFF - TRBV13
CAISEPGLAGTTYEQYF - TRBV10-3
CASSFGTGLNTEAFF - TRBV5-4
CATHRDRGNTEAFF - TRBV7-3
CASSLDRAGYGYTF - TRBV7-2
CASSLAPTGGAYEQYF - TRBV7-9
CASSAGQGYQETQYF - TRBV2
CASSRDRGSGNTIYF - TRBV4-1
CASMGTAGGPSGELFF - TRBV4-1
CSVENPRQETQYF few TRBV29-1
CASSPRTPNTEAFF - TRBV5-4
CASRLGQGDTQYF - TRBV28
CASSPGTGGFTDTQYF - TRBV6-2/TRBV6-3
CASSLNSPLHF - TRBV3-1/TRBV3-2
CASSLTYRAAFF once TRBV5-6
CASSQSKQGLGELFF - TRBV3-1/TRBV3-2
CASSPQLAGNSPLHF - TRBV6-5
CASIKGVFTEAFF - TRBV12-3/TRBV12-4
CASSLGTSGSGWYF - TRBV5-1
CASSDHPGQKNEKLFF - TRBV2
CASSPGDRGQETQYF - TRBV5-8
CAISDRGEGDQPQHF - TRBV10-3
CASGPPDSNEQFF - TRBV12-5
CASSRPTSGRAAYNEQFF - TRBV7-9